Following are 15 T cell receptor beta chains from one sample sequenced in a study of tumor-infiltrating lymphocytes in oesophageal squamous cell carcinoma. In TCRdb, the PCR reads were re-called with MiXCR into one record per CDR3 protein. The table lists about 17,000 distinct CDR3 sequences, 47% of them singletons. The sequenced sample was normal esophageal tissue next to the tumor. Every receptor here comes from a female donor with esophageal squamous cell carcinoma.

Points on this clonotype: The junction and the germline gene differ at one end; a read error may be behind it. The J gene is TRBJ1-6, the V gene TRBV10-3; D unclear. Looked up from germline, CDR1 is ENHRY and CDR2 is SYGVKD. The CDR3 has 15 residues. The CDR3 coding sequence is TGTGCCATCAGTGAGTCTCCGGGCGAGCAGTACGAGCAGTACTTT. Residues: CAISESPGEQYEQYF.

The gene calls are TRBV7-2 and TRBJ1-4; the D is unclear. CDR1 is SGHTA, CDR2 FQGNSA, per germline. The CDR3 consists of 15 residues. V lost 2 bases, J lost 5 bases, and 12 bases lay in between. The CDR3 nucleotides are TGTGCCAGCAGCTTAAGTTGGACTGCCAATGAAAAACTGTTTTTT. This sequence encodes CASSLSWTANEKLFF.

CDR3 nucleotides: TGTGCCAGCAGCCCCACCACAAGCACAGATACGCAGTATTTT. Protein product: CASSPTTSTDTQYF. The gene calls are TRBV7-2 and TRBJ2-3; D call uncertain. The germline gives CDR1 SGHTA, CDR2 FQGNSA. Between the trimmed V and J ends, which lost 5 bases and 0 bases, there was a span of 9 bases. The CDR3 is 14 amino acids.

There are a few counts of this clonotype. The junction and the germline gene differ at one end; a read error may be behind it. The chain joins TRBV6-8 to TRBJ1-6; tentatively, D is TRBD1 (6 bases). CDR1 and CDR2 (germline): MNHGY, SAAAGT. The CDR3 is 19 amino acids. The chain's CDR3 is CASSYSRGGEAGGPNEQYF. CDR3 nucleotides: TGTGCCAGCAGTTACTCGAGGGGGGGCGAGGCGGGAGGGCCCAACGAGCAGTACTTT.

In this sample, this clonotype turned up many times. This chain links TRBV25-1 with TRBJ2-5, with TRBD1 as a possible D gene (6 bases). The CDR3 totals 14 residues. The germline V and J ends were trimmed by 4 bases and 6 bases, with 15 bases remaining between them. The germline V gene has CDR1 MGHDK and CDR2 SYGVNS. The CDR3 loop reads CASSVGQVIQTQYF. The CDR3 bases are TGTGCCAGCAGTGTGGGACAAGTTATACAGACCCAGTACTTC.

Concerning this clonotype itself: Without the conserved terminal phenylalanine or tryptophan, this CDR3 likely stems from a read error. No DNA is shown, since the ends of the CDR3 on it are uncertain; the CDR3 is the one TCRdb lists. The chain employs TRBV27 and TRBJ2-6; the table calls TRBD1, which could not be checked here. Germline CDR1 MNHEY, CDR2 SMNVEV (reference sequence). The CDR3 is 9 amino acids in total, end residues counted. The CDR3 protein is CASSPRTGG.

This clonotype was counted only a few times. The chain recombines TRBV7-2 with TRBJ2-6, with D unresolved. Germline V gene data show CDR1 as SGHTA and CDR2 as FQGNSA. The V end lost 5 bases, the J end lost 0 bases, and 8 bases lay between the germline ends. The length of the CDR3 is 15 residues. The CDR3: CASSPGSSGANVLTF. The CDR3 DNA reads as TGTGCCAGCAGCCCAGGCTCCTCTGGGGCCAACGTCCTGACTTTC.

V is TRBV28 and J is TRBJ2-5, with TRBD2 identical over 7 bases. The end of the DNA aligns better with TRBJ2-7, so the J call may be wrong. CDR1 is MDHEN and CDR2 is SYDVKM in the germline V gene. The CDR3 totals 14 residues. The CDR3 loop reads CASSFYAGAYEQYF. The CDR3 nucleotides are TGTGCCAGCAGTTTTTATGCGGGGGCCTACGAGCAGTACTTC.

This chain joins TRBV7-8 and TRBJ1-1; D remains ambiguous. V was pared by 3 bases and J by 5 bases, with 7 bases between. This CDR3 region has 12 residues. Germline V gene data show CDR1 as SGHVS and CDR2 as FQNEAQ. The CDR3 region is CASSFQRTEAFF. In DNA, the CDR3 is TGTGCCAGCAGCTTTCAACGAACTGAAGCTTTCTTT.

In its sample, this clonotype was seen a few times. The gene calls are TRBV24-1 and TRBJ2-1; D tentatively fits TRBD1 or TRBD2 (5 bases each). The DNA end is more similar to TRBJ2-7, so the J call may be wrong. Germline-derived CDR1 and CDR2 are KGHDR and SFDVKD. The CDR3 contains 13 residues. This CDR3 is CATRKGARDEQYF. Here the CDR3 DNA reads TGTGCCACCAGGAAGGGAGCCAGGGATGAGCAGTACTTC.

This clonotype is labeled as large. The chain employs TRBV7-8 and TRBJ2-7; tentative D call: TRBD1 (5 bases). The CDR3 contains 15 residues. CDR1 and CDR2 (germline): SGHVS, FQNEAQ. V was shortened by 7 bases and J by 2 bases, with 18 bases between the two germline ends. This CDR3 is CASTIRQGPTYEQYF. CDR3 nucleotide sequence: TGTGCCAGCACCATTCGGCAGGGTCCCACCTACGAGCAGTACTTC.

This clonotype was recorded only once. A much larger clone is a single base away; this may be a read error. The CDR3 protein is CTSSDRSIQETQYF. The CDR3 DNA reads TGTACCAGCAGCGACCGTTCTATCCAAGAGACCCAGTACTTC. This chain links TRBV11-1 with TRBJ2-3; D gene unclear. The better agreement between TRBJ2-5 and the DNA end casts doubt on the J call. The CDR3 is made up of 14 amino acids. The germline gives CDR1 SGHAT, CDR2 FQDESV (reference sequence).

As concerns this clonotype: A much larger clone sits a single nucleotide away, making a read error possible. This rearrangement joins TRBV12-3 or TRBV12-4 to TRBJ2-5; D possibly corresponds to TRBD2 (6 bases). Deletions cut 0 bases from V and 11 bases from J, with 13 bases between. This CDR3 region has 13 residues. The CDR3 nucleotides read TGTGCCAGCAGTTTAGCAGTTCGGAGGGAGCAGTACTTC. Protein: CASSLAVRREQYF.

The table lists this clonotype with many counts. The V call is TRBV6-1, the J call TRBJ2-3, with D maybe TRBD2 (5 bases). The germline gives CDR1 MNHNS, CDR2 SASEGT. V was trimmed by 5 bases and J by 3 bases, leaving 12 bases between them. The CDR3 consists of 14 residues. CDR3 in amino acids: CASSWTPLTDTQYF. CDR3 in DNA: TGTGCCAGCAGTTGGACTCCGCTTACAGATACGCAGTATTTT.

This clonotype is termed medium-sized. The chain is built from TRBV27 and TRBJ2-7; D may be TRBD2 (6 bases). The CDR3 sequence is 15 residues long. CDR1 is MNHEY and CDR2 is SMNVEV in the germline V gene (reference sequence). Trimming removed 3 bases from V and 0 bases from J, with 12 bases in between. Here the CDR3 reads CASSFSGVSSYEQYF. The CDR3 bases are TGTGCCAGCAGTTTTTCGGGGGTTAGCTCCTACGAGCAGTACTTC.